Below are 5 T cell receptor beta chains sequenced from a single sample in a study of blood T cell repertoires in COVID-19. Repertoires were generated with immunoSEQ multiplex PCR, while TCRdb's copy carries only in-frame clones and drops some. The table records 200,000 to 250,000 clones, 87% of them present only once. Sequenced sample: PBMCs or T cells enriched from blood (not recorded which). The receptors shown here come from a man in his thirties or forties who had recovered from COVID-19.

As regards this clone: Distinct nucleotide sequences in the sample also encode this CDR3. The V call is TRBV11-2, the J call TRBJ2-2; D is unclear. CDR3 size: 13 residues. The germline V gene has CDR1 SGHAT and CDR2 FQNNGV. Deletions cut 3 bases from V and 5 bases from J, with 7 bases between. The CDR3 spells CASSFSRTGELFF. CDR3 DNA: TGTGCCAGCAGCTTTTCTCGGACCGGGGAGCTGTTTTTT.

This clone was recorded a few times. The chain employs TRBV3-1 (or the pseudogene TRBV3-2) and TRBJ1-6; possible D gene TRBD1, 5 bases. Trimming pared 3 bases from V and 6 bases from J, leaving 15 bases between. Germline values: CDR1 LGHDT, CDR2 YNNKEL (reference sequence). The CDR3 runs to 16 residues. DNA of the CDR3: TGTGCCAGCAGCCAGTCGCAGGGTGGCGGTAATTCACCCCTCCACTTT. Its protein is CASSQSQGGGNSPLHF.

This chain joins TRBV9 and TRBJ2-3, with 13 bases matching TRBD2. Germline CDR1 reads SGDLS; CDR2 reads YYNGEE. V trimming: 0 bases; J trimming: 6 bases; junction bases outside the gene matches: 4. The CDR3 runs to 16 residues. The CDR3 loop reads CASSVGLAGGEDTQYF. The CDR3 region has the DNA TGTGCCAGCAGCGTAGGACTAGCGGGGGGCGAGGATACGCAGTATTTT.

The V call is TRBV9, the J call TRBJ1-2; TRBD1 is a possible D gene (5 bases). Germline V gene data show CDR1 as SGDLS and CDR2 as YYNGEE. This CDR3 is 16 amino acids long. Trimming took 2 bases from V and 7 from J, leaving 21 bases between them. The CDR3: CASSVRDGARRGGYTF. In nucleotides, the CDR3 is TGTGCCAGCAGCGTTAGAGATGGGGCCCGGAGGGGTGGCTACACCTTC.

This rearrangement joins TRBV27 to TRBJ1-4, with D possibly matching TRBD1 (6 bases). V lost 5 bases and J 4 bases, leaving 11 bases between the germline ends. This CDR3 spans 14 amino acids. Germline CDR1 is MNHEY and CDR2 is SMNVEV (reference sequence). CDR3 loop: CASSRQGNNEKLFF. CDR3 sequence (DNA): TGTGCCAGCAGTCGCCAGGGGAATAATGAAAAACTGTTTTTT.